This TCR beta chain came from a study of blood T cell repertoires in COVID-19. About the research overall: From the United States, Italy and Spain came samples of acute and convalescent COVID-19. Nucleic acid was either cDNA or gDNA, and it came from T cells, B-cell-depleted T cells, or PBMCs.

The CDR3 contains 14 residues. The germline V gene has CDR1 MNHEY and CDR2 SVGAGI. Trimming removed 6 bases from V and 2 bases from J, with 11 bases in between. Authors' analysis steps: How many nucleated cells were present was estimated from reference gene primer amplification. Method: immunoSEQ multiplex PCR; TCRdb's copy keeps in-frame clones and lacks some. The D gene and trimming were derived from the DNA, and the V and J assignments and clone size from that table. In the table there are around 450,000 clones, around 88% of which are singletons. The material sequenced was peripheral blood. The gene calls are TRBV6-5 and TRBJ1-3; possibly TRBD1 for D (5 bases). The receptor was isolated from a woman in her twenties or thirties with acute or convalescent COVID-19. CDR3 region: CASRQGGTGNTIYF. The CDR3 DNA follows: TGTGCCAGCAGGCAGGGTGGGACTGGAAACACCATATATTTT.